One sample yielded the 6 T cell receptor beta chains listed below, sequenced in a study of T-cell reconstitution after alpha-beta-depleted transplantation in children. Preparation of the TCRbeta library involved a method that used unique molecular identifiers. TCRdb redid the calling of the PCR reads with MiXCR, one entry per CDR3 protein. The table shows roughly 490,000 distinct CDR3 sequences, with roughly an eighth occurring only once. Sequencing was performed on PBMCs, mostly from graft donor cells, taken 180 days after TCRalphabeta/CD19-depleted stem cell transplant. The receptors originated from a female patient between 2 and 15 years old who had a stem cell transplant for aplastic anemia, so the T cells may come from the graft donor.

This clonotype was detected ten times or more. The chain links TRBV18 to TRBJ2-1; 8 nucleotides align to TRBD2. Trimming removed 2 bases from V and 7 bases from J; junction bases left unmatched: 7. The length of the CDR3 is 15 residues. The V gene's germline CDR1 is KGHSH and CDR2 LQKENI. CDR3 region: CASSPIVTGGNEQFF. CDR3 nucleotide sequence: TGTGCCAGCTCACCAATCGTTACGGGAGGGAATGAGCAGTTCTTC.

The chain couples TRBV6-2 or TRBV6-3 to TRBJ1-1; possibly TRBD1 for D (6 bases). CDR1 MNHEY and CDR2 SVGEGT come from the germline V gene. The CDR3 contains 18 residues. The V gene lost 3 bases and the J gene lost 1 base, with 21 bases spanning the gap. This CDR3 is CASSYSRLEGVRNTEAFF. The CDR3 nucleotides read TGTGCCAGCAGTTATTCGAGACTTGAGGGGGTTCGGAACACTGAAGCTTTCTTT.

This clonotype showed up just a few times. The rearrangement links TRBV6-1 to TRBJ2-7; tentative D call: TRBD1 (5 bases). The CDR3 is 13 residues long. V was cut by 4 bases and J by 3 bases, with 10 bases left in between. Germline lookup yields CDR1 MNHNS and CDR2 SASEGT. CDR3 DNA sequence: TGTGCCAGCAGTGTCAGCAGGGACTACGAGCAGTACGTC. Its translation is CASSVSRDYEQYV.

This sequence joins TRBV12-3 or TRBV12-4 and TRBJ2-5; 11 positions agree with TRBD2. This CDR3 has 22 amino acids. J lost 4 bases, V lost 3 bases, and 25 bases had no gene match. The CDR3 nucleotides are TGTGCCAGCAGTTTGGACCCCTGGGACCGCCGATTTAGCGGGAGGGCCGGAGAGACCCAGTACTTC. It specifies CASSLDPWDRRFSGRAGETQYF.

This clonotype was seen a few times. This chain uses TRBV13 with TRBJ2-3; D possibly corresponds to TRBD1 (6 bases). V lost 6 bases and J lost 2, with 24 bases in between. The CDR3 length is 18 residues. Germline V gene data show CDR1 as PRHDT and CDR2 as FYEKMQ (reference sequence). The CDR3 bases are TGTGCCAGCAGTCCCAAAGACAGGTTCAGAAAATCCACAGATACGCAGTATTTT. Translated: CASSPKDRFRKSTDTQYF.

In its sample, this clonotype was seen a few times. The chain has TRBV9 and TRBJ2-1, with D possibly being TRBD2 (6 bases). This CDR3 is built from 15 residues. Per the germline V gene, CDR1 is SGDLS and CDR2 is YYNGEE. The V end was cut by 0 bases, the J end by 3 bases, with 10 bases between. The CDR3 sequence: CASSVVGEDYNEQFF. The DNA for the CDR3 is TGTGCCAGCAGCGTAGTGGGGGAGGACTACAATGAGCAGTTCTTC.